This is a list of T cell receptor beta chains from one sample in a study of T cell clonotyping in hematopoietic cell transplantation. Clones were read by immunoSEQ multiplex PCR, and TCRdb kept only the in-frame ones, dropping some. The repertoire holds around 15,000 clones, around 55% seen once, with about an eighth in the top ten. This specimen was PBMCs, taken 30 days after allogeneic stem cell transplant. All receptors come from a male patient aged 45 to 59 who had an allogeneic stem cell transplant from an unrelated donor, so T cells may come from the graft donor. Some clones in this sample may be carry-over from other donors' samples. Both conserved end residues are part of each CDR3. Fields, in order: CDR3 length, J gene, D gene, clone size, V gene, CDR3 DNA, CDR3 protein. A D gene is named only where the DNA matches it firmly. For some rows the clone size is stated as once, few or many, or as a class when expanded; others skip it.

length: 15; J: TRBJ2-3; D: TRBD2; size: .; V: TRBV9; DNA: TGTGCCAGCAGCGTATTTAGCGGGGCTACAGATACGCAGTATTTT; CDR3: CASSVFSGATDTQYF
length: 14; J: TRBJ2-7; D: .; size: .; V: TRBV29-1; DNA: TGCAGCGTTGATGGGAAGCGGGTTCGGTACGAGCAGTACTTC; CDR3: CSVDGKRVRYEQYF
length: 13; J: TRBJ1-4; D: .; size: .; V: TRBV30; DNA: TGTGCCTGGAATCGAGGGAATGATGAAAAACTGTTTTTT; CDR3: CAWNRGNDEKLFF
length: 12; J: TRBJ1-2; D: .; size: few; V: TRBV2; DNA: TGTGCCAGCAGGGATGCGACGGATGGCTACACCTTC; CDR3: CASRDATDGYTF
length: 14; J: TRBJ2-5; D: TRBD1; size: .; V: TRBV14; DNA: TGTGCCAGCAGCCAAAACAGGGGACAAGAGACCCAGTACTTC; CDR3: CASSQNRGQETQYF
length: 14; J: TRBJ2-5; D: .; size: .; V: TRBV9; DNA: TGTGCCAGCAGCGTAGCTGGGATCGGAGAGACCCAGTACTTC; CDR3: CASSVAGIGETQYF
length: 13; J: TRBJ1-5; D: .; size: .; V: TRBV5-6; DNA: TGTGCCAGCAGCTTGGGGCGTTACCAGCCCCAGCATTTT; CDR3: CASSLGRYQPQHF
length: 16; J: TRBJ1-6; D: .; size: .; V: TRBV4-1; DNA: TGCGCCAGCAGCCAAGTGAGGGGAACCTATAATTCACCCCTCCACTTT; CDR3: CASSQVRGTYNSPLHF
length: 12; J: TRBJ2-2; D: .; size: few; V: TRBV19; DNA: TGTGCCACCGCTGCGGAGACCGGGGAGCTGTTTTTT; CDR3: CATAAETGELFF
length: 15; J: TRBJ2-7; D: .; size: once; V: TRBV7-9; DNA: TGTGCCAGCAGCTCCCCCGGCGGGGTCACCTACGAGCAGTACTTC; CDR3: CASSSPGGVTYEQYF
length: 13; J: TRBJ1-1; D: .; size: .; V: TRBV7-2; DNA: TGTGCCAGCAGCTTAAAGGTCCGCCAGCAAGCTTTCTTT; CDR3: CASSLKVRQQAFF
length: 18; J: TRBJ1-6; D: .; size: once; V: TRBV5-6; DNA: TGTGCCAGCAGCTTCGTATTCGGATCGTACTCCTATAATTCACCCCTCCACTTT; CDR3: CASSFVFGSYSYNSPLHF
length: 14; J: TRBJ1-2; D: TRBD1; size: .; V: TRBV5-1; DNA: TGCGCCAGCAGCCCCGGACAGGGGGCTGGTGGCTACACCTTC; CDR3: CASSPGQGAGGYTF
length: 13; J: TRBJ1-1; D: .; size: few; V: TRBV11-2; DNA: TGTGCCAGCAGCCGGGGCCGCATGAAGGCATCTTTCTTT; CDR3: CASSRGRMKASFF
length: 14; J: TRBJ1-6; D: .; size: .; V: TRBV19; DNA: TGTGCCAGTAGTATGCCCCGGTTTAATTCACCCCTCCACTTT; CDR3: CASSMPRFNSPLHF
length: 15; J: TRBJ2-7; D: .; size: .; V: TRBV4-3; DNA: TGCGCCAGCAGCCCCGGGCAGGTGGGGCTGTACGAGCAGTACTTC; CDR3: CASSPGQVGLYEQYF
length: 14; J: TRBJ2-3; D: TRBD2; size: .; V: TRBV7-2; DNA: TGTGCCAGCAGCTTTCTAGCGGCGTTGGATACGCAGTATTTT; CDR3: CASSFLAALDTQYF
length: 15; J: TRBJ1-5; D: TRBD1; size: .; V: TRBV30; DNA: TGTGCCTGGAGTGCGGGACAGGGCCTGGAACAGCCCCAGCATTTT; CDR3: CAWSAGQGLEQPQHF
length: 13; J: TRBJ2-7; D: TRBD1; size: few; V: TRBV30; DNA: TGTGCCTGGGACAGGGGGCCATCCTACGAGCAGTACTTC; CDR3: CAWDRGPSYEQYF
length: 11; J: TRBJ2-7; D: .; size: .; V: TRBV7-2; DNA: TGTGCCAGCAGCCCACGGTACGAGCAGTACTTC; CDR3: CASSPRYEQYF
length: 11; J: TRBJ1-1; D: .; size: few; V: TRBV6-5; DNA: TGTGCCAGCAGTTACGGAGGTACGGCTTTCTTT; CDR3: CASSYGGTAFF
length: 14; J: TRBJ1-1; D: .; size: .; V: TRBV28; DNA: TGTGCCAGCAGTCCCACAGGGAGTTGGACTGAAGCTTTCTTT; CDR3: CASSPTGSWTEAFF